This is a list of T cell receptor beta chains from one sample in a study of blood T cell repertoires in COVID-19. Method: immunoSEQ multiplex PCR; TCRdb's copy keeps in-frame clones and lacks some. The sample lists 250,000 to 300,000 clones, about four fifths occurring once. Sequencing was carried out using peripheral blood. These receptors were obtained from a woman in her fifties or sixties with active or convalescent COVID-19. Both conserved end residues are trimmed from each CDR3.

TRBJ1-1 TRBV3-1/TRBV3-2 ASSQAGIGGVTEAF
TRBJ2-5 TRBV4-1 ARSPSPGLAGGGGAQY
TRBJ2-7 TRBV30 AWGQGAREQY
TRBJ1-1 TRBV5-1 ASSQPGSAEAF
TRBJ2-3 TRBV2 ASMGRGLPSTDTQY
TRBJ2-3 TRBV10-2 ASTSQTGTRGDTQY
TRBJ1-1 TRBV11-2 ASSRVRVTGGTEAF
TRBJ1-3 TRBV10-3 AISAQGDSGNTIY
TRBJ2-7 TRBV18 ASSPVTGLLSEQY
TRBJ2-3 TRBV29-1 SVEPPTQY
TRBJ2-3 TRBV27 ASSLLRTDTQY
TRBJ2-7 TRBV11-3 ASSPGLAGEPEQY
TRBJ2-1 TRBV11-3 ASSYRQGARNEQF
TRBJ2-2 TRBV7-9 ASSFGTTHTGELF
TRBJ2-1 TRBV7-9 ASSLRQDTYNEQF
TRBJ2-5 TRBV7-6 ASRERAGGPWETQY
TRBJ2-5 TRBV4-1 ASSQDTHRGTQETQY
TRBJ2-7 TRBV6-5 ASQGIGYEQY
TRBJ1-2 TRBV7-6 ASSPRGPNYGYT
TRBJ1-1 TRBV6-2/TRBV6-3 ASSYRGLMNTEAF
TRBJ1-6 TRBV4-2 ASSQGGTDRGGIH
TRBJ2-5 TRBV7-2 ASSGSGGGQETQY
TRBJ2-2 TRBV7-3 ASSPPGLAGELF
TRBJ1-1 TRBV18 ASSRAGATRGNTEAF
TRBJ2-1 TRBV7-9 ASSPGTGVYNEQF
TRBJ1-1 TRBV6-5 ASGLTGRVAF
TRBJ2-7 TRBV7-2 ASSLVASGEQY
TRBJ1-2 TRBV7-8 ASSLASWYGYT
TRBJ1-1 TRBV10-3 AISPTGGGSTEAF
TRBJ1-3 TRBV9 ASSVRGSGFGNTIY
TRBJ1-2 TRBV10-3 AISESTGVVYGYT
TRBJ1-2 TRBV2 ASSEPLDSSQGYT
TRBJ2-3 TRBV4-1 ASSRNIYGDKGIHTQY
TRBJ1-1 TRBV25-1 ASSEWGMNTEAF
TRBJ2-3 TRBV7-9 ASSFGLAGRDTQY
TRBJ2-7 TRBV11-2 ASSLPLGVYEQY
TRBJ1-5 TRBV2 ASKEQGISNQPQH
TRBJ2-5 TRBV27 ASSPGTSGGGEETQY
TRBJ2-7 TRBV6-5 ASSLYPGQGYEQY
TRBJ1-2 TRBV6-4 ASSPGGGGGYT
TRBJ2-7 TRBV27 ASRQGVSGAEQY
TRBJ2-5 TRBV19 ASSITGTGRAETQY
TRBJ1-2 TRBV29-1 SVELTGSYGYT
TRBJ2-1 TRBV12-3/TRBV12-4 ASRSGGGFEQF
TRBJ1-5 TRBV27 ASSLGQGLGHQPQH
TRBJ1-2 TRBV29-1 SVEGTGSTRGYT
TRBJ2-1 TRBV4-3 ASSQTTRGNEQF
TRBJ2-1 TRBV18 ASSPNRADNEQF
TRBJ1-5 TRBV2 ASSAGQGGQPQH
TRBJ2-7 TRBV15 ATSRGTGDHEQY
TRBJ2-5 TRBV20-1 SASGSGGTVQETQY